This TCR beta chain was sequenced for a study of radiation and T cells in renal cell carcinoma. Here immunoSEQ multiplex PCR was the method, and the copy in TCRdb shows in-frame clones only, minus some. Seen here are about 62,000 clones, over 65% observed once, and the top ten hold approximately 7%. Time point in this sample: blood 4 weeks post-SBRT, at nephrectomy. Indicated treatment: 15 Gy SBRT to primary tumor, nephrectomy 4 weeks later. The patient's renal cell carcinoma had clear cell pathology. Concerning this clone: Its cognate antigen is unknown.

The V gene lost 3 bases and the J gene lost 0 bases, with 12 bases spanning the gap. Looked up from germline, CDR1 is SGHRS and CDR2 is YFSETQ. The CDR3 totals 15 residues. Study-level findings and limits: Baseline intratumoral clonotype presence is unknown without pretreatment biopsies.

This receptor was identified in a man in his sixties with renal cell carcinoma. Sequences were derived from blood, sampled from a patient whose treatment included radiotherapy and nephrectomy. The gene calls are TRBV5-1 and TRBJ1-2; D is possibly TRBD1 (5 bases). CDR3 sequence (DNA): TGCGCCAGCAGCTGGGCGGACACTTCTAACTATGGCTACACCTTC. Residues: CASSWADTSNYGYTF.